A single sample gave rise to the 12 T cell receptor beta chains below, sequenced in a study of vaccination and CD4 T cells after COVID-19. An Oncomine TCR Beta short-read assay was used to sequence the DNA from cultured CD4+ T cells. TCRdb used MiXCR to reprocess the PCR reads, holding one entry per CDR3 protein. The sample has approximately 15,000 distinct CDR3 sequences, roughly 49% seen once. Treatment noted: roughly 10-day PBMC culture with coronavirus spike peptide pools or control peptides (ViraFEST assay). Their antigens remain unidentified. The input for sequencing was CD4+ T cells from blood, cultured in vitro, taken before SARS-CoV-2 vaccination. The receptors stem from a human donor who had recovered from COVID-19.

This chain connects TRBV29-1 to TRBJ2-2; 7 bases map to TRBD1. Germline trimming cut 5 bases from V and 0 bases from J; bases unmatched to any gene: 6. CDR3 length equals 15 residues. From germline, CDR1 is SQVTM and CDR2 ANQGSEA. CDR3 DNA sequence: TGCAGCGTTCGACAGGGACACACGAACACCGGGGAGCTGTTTTTT. Protein sequence: CSVRQGHTNTGELFF.

This chain connects TRBV12-3 or TRBV12-4 to TRBJ1-2; no firm D call. CDR3 size: 13 residues. The V gene lost 2 bases and the J gene lost 3 bases, with 7 bases spanning the gap. CDR3: CASSLLSHYGYTF. The CDR3 DNA is TGTGCCAGCAGTTTACTAAGTCACTATGGCTACACCTTC.

This chain links TRBV12-3 or TRBV12-4 with TRBJ2-1; 10 bases fit TRBD2. This CDR3 has 15 residues. V lost 5 bases to trimming and J lost 5 bases; unmatched junction nucleotides: 6. The CDR3 is CASSLLAGVDNEQFF. CDR3 DNA sequence: TGTGCCAGCAGTCTCCTAGCGGGGGTAGACAATGAGCAGTTCTTC.

V usage is TRBV28 and J usage is TRBJ1-2, with 7 nucleotides matching TRBD1. The CDR3 totals 14 residues. Germline CDR1 reads MDHEN; CDR2 reads SYDVKM. V dropped 4 bases and J dropped 3; count of bases not matched to a gene: 5. The CDR3 DNA follows: TGTGCCAGCAGTTCCGGACAGGACCACTATGGCTACACCTTC. This gives the protein CASSSGQDHYGYTF.

In this sample, this clonotype turned up a few times. This chain links TRBV6-1 with TRBJ1-6; D remains unclear. The CDR3 is made up of 13 amino acids. CDR1 is MNHNS, CDR2 SASEGT, per germline. The germline V and J ends were trimmed by 5 bases and 7 bases, with 9 bases remaining between them. The CDR3 sequence is CASSYQENSPLHF. CDR3 DNA: TGTGCCAGCAGTTACCAAGAAAATTCACCCCTCCACTTT.

The rearrangement joins TRBV30 to TRBJ2-6; D gene ambiguous. Germline CDR1 GTSNPN, CDR2 SVGIG (reference sequence). Trimming removed 8 bases from V and 0 bases from J, with 14 bases in between. The CDR3 loop spans 15 amino acids. CDR3 sequence (DNA): TGTGCCAGTGGCAGATCGTTCTCTGGGGCCAACGTCCTGACTTTC. Protein sequence: CASGRSFSGANVLTF.

The chain links TRBV24-1 to TRBJ2-5; tentatively, D is TRBD1 (5 bases). Per the germline V gene, CDR1 is KGHDR and CDR2 is SFDVKD. This CDR3 region has 16 residues. The V end lost 1 base, the J end lost 2 bases, and 13 bases lay between the germline ends. The CDR3 protein is CATSDFGDRKQETQYF. CDR3 DNA sequence: TGTGCCACCAGTGATTTTGGCGACAGAAAGCAAGAGACCCAGTACTTC.

This clonotype turned up a few times. V gene TRBV25-1 combines with J gene TRBJ1-2; D gene unclear. The CDR3 runs to 15 residues. V lost 1 base to trimming and J lost 5 bases, with 14 bases between them. Germline values: CDR1 MGHDK, CDR2 SYGVNS. As DNA, the CDR3 is TGTGCCAGCAGTGAATGGACCCCCGATCGGTATGGCTACACCTTC. The encoded protein is CASSEWTPDRYGYTF.

This clonotype was recorded a few times. The chain links TRBV27 to TRBJ2-3; no reliable D call. Trimming pared 6 bases from V and 3 bases from J, leaving 10 bases between. Germline values: CDR1 MNHEY, CDR2 SMNVEV (reference sequence). CDR3 size: 13 residues. The CDR3 loop is CASRTLLTDTQYF. Written as DNA, the CDR3 is TGTGCCAGCAGGACCCTTTTGACAGATACGCAGTATTTT.

This clonotype was seen a handful of times. CDR3 bases: TGTGCCAGCAGTTACCCTCCTAGCGGGAGTCTTCTTAATGAGCAGTTCTTC. Protein product: CASSYPPSGSLLNEQFF. The chain uses TRBV6-5 and TRBJ2-1; 10 nucleotides line up with TRBD2. The CDR3 spans 17 residues. From germline, CDR1 is MNHEY and CDR2 SVGAGI. V shed 2 bases and J 7 bases; nucleotides not matched to a gene: 11.

This clonotype was detected a few times. The J gene is TRBJ2-7, the V gene TRBV5-1, with D perhaps matching TRBD2 (6 bases). Trimming cost V 0 bases and J 4 bases, with 11 bases left between them. The germline CDR1 and CDR2 sequences are SGHRS and YFSETQ. The CDR3 covers 14 residues. The CDR3 DNA is TGCGCCAGCAGCTTGGTGGTTAGCGGATACGAGCAGTACTTC. This encodes CASSLVVSGYEQYF.

The V gene is TRBV20-1, the J gene TRBJ2-1; 9 positions match TRBD2. The ends lost 1 base at V and 9 bases at J; junction bases unmatched: 10. Germline V gene lookup returns CDR1 DFQATT and CDR2 SNEGSKA (reference sequence). CDR3 size: 15 residues. This chain's CDR3 is CSARVGREGRGEQFF. The CDR3 DNA is TGCAGTGCTAGAGTAGGGCGGGAGGGCCGGGGTGAGCAGTTCTTC.